A single sample is the source of the 25 T cell receptor beta chains below, sequenced in a study of T cells after yellow fever vaccination. TCRdb reprocessed the 5' RACE reads with MiXCR, giving one entry per CDR3 protein. The table shows nearly 550,000 distinct CDR3 sequences, with about 19% occurring only once. The input for sequencing was PBMCs, taken 15 days after the yellow fever booster vaccination. The receptors were gathered from a man aged 25-45 years who received the YFV17D yellow fever vaccine.

The gene calls are TRBV10-2 and TRBJ2-3; TRBD2 is a possible D gene (5 bases). V dropped 2 bases and J dropped 5 bases, with 5 bases sitting between them. Germline lookup yields CDR1 WSHSY and CDR2 SAAADI. The CDR3 has 12 residues. DNA for the CDR3: TGCGCCAGCAGTGAGCGGGGAGATACGCAGTATTTT. It specifies CASSERGDTQYF.

The chain combines TRBV20-1 with TRBJ2-3, with TRBD2 identical over 11 bases. Germline V CDR1 and CDR2: DFQATT, SNEGSKA (reference sequence). The CDR3 has 15 residues. The ends lost 6 bases at V and 4 bases at J; junction bases unmatched: 9. The CDR3 is CSATLLAGVSDTQYF. As DNA, the CDR3 is TGCAGTGCCACATTACTAGCGGGAGTTTCAGATACGCAGTATTTT.

The gene calls are TRBV6-2 or TRBV6-3 and TRBJ1-1; the match to TRBD1 covers 10 bases. CDR3 size: 15 residues. In germline, CDR1 is MNHEY, CDR2 SVGEGT. After removal of 6 bases from V and 4 bases from J, the junction contained 8 bases not matched to a gene. In nucleotides, the CDR3 is TGTGCCAGCAGAAGGACAGGGGGAACTAGCACTGAAGCTTTCTTT. It encodes CASRRTGGTSTEAFF.

The chain carries TRBV9 and TRBJ2-5, with 14 bases matching TRBD2. This CDR3 has 17 residues. Germline CDR1 and CDR2: SGDLS and YYNGEE. V trimming: 4 bases; J trimming: 2 bases; junction bases outside the gene matches: 7. Here the CDR3 DNA reads TGTGCCAGCAGCCCCGGGACTAGCGGGAGTCTACAAGAGACCCAGTACTTC. It encodes CASSPGTSGSLQETQYF.

V usage is TRBV4-2 and J usage is TRBJ1-4; tentative D call: TRBD1 (6 bases). Germline assignment: CDR1 LGHNA and CDR2 YNFKEQ. This CDR3 is 18 amino acids long. V lost 3 bases, J lost 8 bases, and 25 bases lay in between. The CDR3 sequence is CASSHFLRDTKDGEKLFF. CDR3 sequence (DNA): TGTGCCAGCAGCCATTTCCTCCGGGACACAAAAGACGGGGAAAAACTGTTTTTT.

The rearrangement links TRBV19 to TRBJ2-6; maybe TRBD1 (5 bases). The CDR3 has 17 amino acids. Trimming cost V 10 bases and J 1 base, with 20 bases left between them. The germline CDR1 and CDR2 sequences are LNHDA and SQIVND (reference sequence). The CDR3 sequence: CATSHSGRSSGANVLTF. CDR3 nucleotide sequence: TGTGCCACCAGCCACTCAGGGCGTTCTTCTGGGGCCAACGTCCTGACTTTC. The variable domain in full, completed from reference TRBV19 and TRBJ2-6, reads DGGITQSPKYLFRKEGQNVTLSCEQNLNHDAMYWYRQDPGQGLRLIYYSQIVNDFQKGDIAEGYSVSREKKESFPLTVTSAQKNPTAFYLCATSHSGRSSGANVLTFGAGSRLTVL.

This rearrangement joins TRBV6-5 to TRBJ2-1, with 9 bases matching TRBD2. Germline CDR1 is MNHEY and CDR2 is SVGAGI. Unmatched junction bases numbered 15, after V lost 4 bases and J lost 2 bases. The CDR3 contains 19 residues. The CDR3 DNA reads as TGTGCCAGCAGTTCGACCGGGACTAGCAGTGGAAGGACCTACAATGAGCAGTTCTTC. As protein: CASSSTGTSSGRTYNEQFF.

V and J are TRBV5-1 and TRBJ2-7; D is possibly TRBD1 or TRBD2 (5 bases each). CDR1 is SGHRS and CDR2 is YFSETQ in the germline V gene. Between the trimmed V and J ends, which lost 6 bases and 3 bases, there was a span of 19 bases. This CDR3 has 15 residues. Here the CDR3 DNA reads TGCGCCAGCACCACCTCCGGGACCGGAATCTACGAGCAGTACTTC. It is translated as CASTTSGTGIYEQYF.

Only a few counts were recorded for this clonotype. V usage is TRBV5-1 and J usage is TRBJ2-3; 10 bases match TRBD1. CDR1 SGHRS and CDR2 YFSETQ come from the germline V gene. CDR3 length: 14 residues. Unmatched junction bases numbered 7, after V lost 6 bases and J lost 6 bases. CDR3 loop: CASNPGQGWDTQYF. CDR3 nucleotides: TGCGCCAGCAACCCGGGACAGGGGTGGGATACGCAGTATTTT. Complete variable domain (other parts from reference TRBV5-1 and TRBJ2-3): KAGVTQTPRYLIKTRGQQVTLSCSPISGHRSVSWYQQTPGQGLQFLFEYFSETQRNKGNFPGRFSGRQFSNSRSEMNVSTLELGDSALYLCASNPGQGWDTQYFGPGTRLTVL.

The rearrangement joins TRBV10-3 to TRBJ2-7; 8 bases agree with TRBD2. Germline values: CDR1 ENHRY, CDR2 SYGVKD. The CDR3 is 13 residues long. Losses at the gene ends were 7 bases for V and 5 bases for J; bases not matched to a gene: 7. The CDR3 DNA reads as TGTGCCATCAAGCCAGCGGGAGCCCACGAGCAGTACTTC. Amino acids: CAIKPAGAHEQYF.

The gene calls are TRBV20-1 and TRBJ2-3, with 11 nucleotides matching TRBD2. V trimming: 6 bases; J trimming: 2 bases; junction bases outside the gene matches: 10. CDR1 is DFQATT, CDR2 SNEGSKA, per germline (reference sequence). There are 16 residues in the CDR3. CDR3 amino acids: CSAQGLAEVPTDTQYF. Written as DNA, the CDR3 is TGCAGTGCCCAGGGACTAGCGGAGGTCCCCACAGATACGCAGTATTTT.

The chain combines TRBV7-2 with TRBJ2-5; D unclear. The CDR3 length is 17 residues. Germline assignment: CDR1 SGHTA and CDR2 FQGNSA. Trimming shortened V by 1 base and J by 1 base, and 16 bases separated the two germline ends. The CDR3 sequence is CASSLVPYVTSQETQYF. The CDR3 region has the DNA TGTGCCAGCAGCTTAGTTCCTTATGTTACGAGCCAAGAGACCCAGTACTTC.

The chain couples TRBV28 to TRBJ2-2; D possibly corresponds to TRBD2 (5 bases). The V and J ends lost 6 bases and 0 bases respectively, with 8 bases between them. Germline V gives CDR1 MDHEN, CDR2 SYDVKM. This CDR3 has 14 residues. The CDR3 DNA sequence: TGTGCCAGCAGATGGGGAGCGAACACCGGGGAGCTGTTTTTT. Translation: CASRWGANTGELFF.

In this sample, this clonotype turned up a few times. J is TRBJ2-1 and V is TRBV20-1; 12 positions match TRBD2. The CDR3 covers 13 residues. Germline-derived CDR1 and CDR2 are DFQATT and SNEGSKA (reference sequence). Trimming removed 6 bases from V and 8 bases from J; junction bases left unmatched: 5. The CDR3 loop reads CSAPGLAGYEQFF. DNA for the CDR3: TGCAGTGCCCCTGGACTAGCGGGATATGAGCAGTTCTTC.

This clonotype was seen ten or more times. The V gene is TRBV10-3, the J gene TRBJ2-7; D not certain. CDR1 is ENHRY and CDR2 is SYGVKD in the germline V gene. The CDR3 covers 11 residues. Trimming stripped 5 bases from V and 7 bases from J, with 9 bases between. The CDR3, as DNA: TGTGCCATCAGTAACTTAGAGGAGCAGTACTTC. Translating it yields CAISNLEEQYF.

This clonotype was picked up a small number of times. This chain connects TRBV20-1 to TRBJ2-5; 7 positions match TRBD2. CDR1 and CDR2 from the germline V gene are DFQATT and SNEGSKA (reference sequence). The junction had 8 bases not matched to a gene; V was cut back by 5 bases and J by 2 bases. This CDR3 is built from 14 residues. CDR3 region: CSADPRGGQETQYF. CDR3 DNA sequence: TGCAGTGCTGATCCCCGCGGGGGACAAGAGACCCAGTACTTC.

This clonotype was observed a few times. The V call is TRBV7-7, the J call TRBJ2-3; D possibly corresponds to TRBD2 (5 bases). Germline CDR1 SSHAT, CDR2 FNYEAQ (reference sequence). CDR3 length: 13 amino acids. Trimming stripped 5 bases from V and 8 bases from J, with 14 bases between. In nucleotides, the CDR3 is TGTGCCAGCAGCCCGGACTCGCCGAGTACGCAGTATTTT. Translating it yields CASSPDSPSTQYF.

The rearrangement uses TRBV3-1 and TRBJ2-1; D unresolved. Germline CDR1 and CDR2: LGHDT and YNNKEL (reference sequence). V shed 1 base and J shed 2 bases, with 12 bases lying between them. CDR3 size: 16 residues. Here the CDR3 reads CASSQAWRDPYNEQFF. CDR3 DNA: TGTGCCAGCAGCCAAGCCTGGCGAGACCCCTACAATGAGCAGTTCTTC.

This clonotype showed up just a few times. The V gene is TRBV7-3, the J gene TRBJ2-3; maybe TRBD1 (5 bases). Deletions cut 5 bases from V and 2 bases from J, with 11 bases between. CDR1 and CDR2 from the germline V gene are SGHTA and FQGTGA. The length of the CDR3 is 14 residues. The CDR3 spells CASSPGAATDTQYF. The CDR3 bases are TGTGCCAGCAGCCCTGGGGCGGCCACAGATACGCAGTATTTT.

This sequence joins TRBV19 and TRBJ2-2; no reliable D call. Between the trimmed V and J ends, which lost 5 bases and 6 bases, there was a span of 10 bases. CDR1 is LNHDA and CDR2 is SQIVND in the germline V gene (reference sequence). The length of the CDR3 is 13 residues. The chain's CDR3 is CASSGLYPGELFF. Here the CDR3 DNA reads TGTGCCAGTAGTGGCCTTTATCCCGGGGAGCTGTTTTTT.

This clonotype was detected a few times. The CDR3 DNA reads TGCAGTGCTAGACTTCAGCGACTAGTTACCGGGGAGCTGTTTTTT. The encoded protein is CSARLQRLVTGELFF. V usage is TRBV20-1 and J usage is TRBJ2-2; TRBD2 is a possible D gene (6 bases). The CDR3 runs 15 residues. V was clipped by 2 bases and J by 5 bases, with 15 bases between them. Germline V gene data show CDR1 as DFQATT and CDR2 as SNEGSKA (reference sequence).

There are a few counts of this clonotype. The rearrangement joins TRBV3-1 to TRBJ2-3, with TRBD2 matching over 11 bases. V gave up 2 bases and J gave up 5 bases; unmatched junction bases: 6. This CDR3 has 16 amino acids. CDR1 is LGHDT, CDR2 YNNKEL, per germline (reference sequence). DNA for the CDR3: TGTGCCAGCAGCCAACCAAGACTAGCGGGGAAAGATACGCAGTATTTT. Translation: CASSQPRLAGKDTQYF.

This clonotype was seen a handful of times. V is TRBV2 and J is TRBJ2-7, with a possible D match to TRBD2 (5 bases). The CDR3 is made up of 14 amino acids. Germline V gives CDR1 SNHLY, CDR2 FYNNEI. V lost 5 bases and J 7 bases, leaving 18 bases between the germline ends. CDR3 amino acids: CASSFGNPRWEQYF. The CDR3 DNA is TGTGCCAGCAGTTTCGGGAACCCCAGGTGGGAGCAGTACTTC.

CDR3 loop: CASSLGRDIGVIQYF. Written as DNA, the CDR3 is TGTGCCAGCAGCTTAGGTCGGGACATAGGAGTGATTCAGTACTTC. This chain connects TRBV7-8 to TRBJ2-4; tentatively, D is TRBD1 (6 bases). V was trimmed by 1 base and J by 10 bases, leaving 17 bases between them. This CDR3 contains 15 residues. Germline CDR1 SGHVS, CDR2 FQNEAQ. The full variable domain, its missing parts supplied by reference TRBV7-8 and TRBJ2-4, is GAGVSQSPRYKVAKRGQDVALRCDPISGHVSLFWYQQALGQGPEFLTYFQNEAQLDKSGLPSDRFFAERPEGSVSTLKIQRTQQEDSAVYLCASSLGRDIGVIQYFGAGTRLSVL.

CDR3 nucleotides: TGCGCCAGCAGCCAAGCCCGGGCAAATGAAAAACTGTTTTTT. It codes for CASSQARANEKLFF. This rearrangement joins TRBV4-3 to TRBJ1-4; no definite D call. V was trimmed by 1 base and J by 5 bases, leaving 8 bases between them. CDR3 length equals 14 residues. The germline V gene encodes CDR1 LGHNA and CDR2 YSLEER.